A single sample is the source of the 3 T cell receptor beta chains below, sequenced in a study of cytomegalovirus exposure and HLA in healthy donors. Primers for the PCR totalled 60 Vbeta and 13 Jbeta. Data came from immunoSEQ multiplex PCR; TCRdb stores just in-frame clones and leaves some out. There are about 240,000 clones in the sample; around 80% occur only once, and around 5.7% lies in the top ten. Sequencing was performed on PBMCs. These receptors all come from a woman aged 40-49 years in good health and CMV-seropositive.

J is TRBJ2-1 and V is TRBV6-5, with D perhaps TRBD1 (6 bases). Germline V lookup: CDR1 MNHEY, CDR2 SVGAGI. The germline V and J ends were trimmed by 2 bases and 2 bases, with 13 bases remaining between them. The CDR3 consists of 16 residues. The CDR3 DNA follows: TGTGCCAGCAGTTACCAGGACAGTCCCCCCTACAATGAGCAGTTCTTC. Amino acid sequence: CASSYQDSPPYNEQFF.

The genes are TRBV5-6 and TRBJ2-5; the match to TRBD2 covers 7 bases. This CDR3 has 14 amino acids. Unmatched junction bases numbered 5, after V lost 4 bases and J lost 2 bases. The V gene's germline CDR1 is SGHDT and CDR2 YYEEEE. This CDR3 is CASSRAGIQETQYF. CDR3 bases: TGTGCCAGCAGCCGAGCGGGGATTCAAGAGACCCAGTACTTC.

The chain is built from TRBV5-6 and TRBJ2-1, with 11 bases fitting TRBD2. The V segment lost 4 bases and the J segment 12 bases; nucleotides outside the gene matches: 15. This CDR3 is 16 amino acids long. Germline V CDR1 and CDR2: SGHDT, YYEEEE. CDR3 coding DNA: TGTGCCAGCAGCGATCCCGGGACTAGCGGTGGGGGGGGGCAGTTCTTC. It specifies CASSDPGTSGGGGQFF.